Sequencing of this TCR beta chain was carried out in a study of regulatory T cells in long-lasting Graves disease (dated by TCRdb to about 2021). Notes on the research overall: Newly diagnosed Graves' disease patients had taken antithyroid drugs for less than 3 months. Patients with persistent Graves' disease were compared with patients with newly diagnosed Graves' disease using TCR sequencing and RNA sequencing of peripheral blood. A total of some 35 samples underwent TCR sequencing, from around 13 patients with persistent Graves' disease and roughly 20 patients with newly diagnosed Graves' disease. The study took place in China and was registered as a clinical trial.

Preparation of the library involved multiplex PCR. Sequencer: Illumina HiSeq 4000. To build TCR beta libraries, CDR3 regions were amplified by Arm-PCR using iRepertoire HTBI primers. Gel purification was performed on PCR products prior to sequencing. The study's own analysis went as follows. Across samples, 55 to 80 TRBV and 12 to 15 TRBJ segments were identified and used for gene usage analysis of CDR3 amino acid clonotypes. COPE and FqMerger were used to merge the filtered high-quality paired reads into contigs. Contigs were aligned with BLAST to IMGT TRBV, TRBD and TRBJ reference genes, and CDR3 was defined per IMGT. Clonotypes above 0.1% frequency were classified as highly expanded clones. Repertoire diversity was measured by Shannon entropy, and V-J evenness by the Gini coefficient. Public clonotypes were defined as clonotypes shared by more than one individual. TCRdb ran its own pipeline on the public reads, namely fastp trimming at Q25 and MiXCR clone calling, and kept in-frame beta chains. Rows merge per CDR3 protein into single entries with the most common DNA and genes. The V and J calls here are based on TCRdb, not the publication. The sample table contains 420,000 or so distinct CDR3 sequences; only one count was recorded for roughly 15% of them. The ten biggest clones cover 20% to 25% of the sample.

This specimen's time point label, interpreted: newly diagnosed GD, antithyroid drugs for less than 3 months. For both TCR sequencing and RNA sequencing, RNA was extracted from PBMCs using TRIzol. Graves' disease was diagnosed according to American Thyroid Association guidelines. Patients for the study were recruited at an endocrinology department in Xi'an, China. Each patient gave approximately 10 milliliters of peripheral blood, collected in an EDTA anticoagulant tube. PBMCs were isolated by Ficoll Paque Plus density gradient separation without further T cell sorting. An Agilent 2100 Bioanalyzer and agarose gel were used to check RNA quality, while a NanoDrop 2000 measured RNA concentration. The investigation overall reported the following: Lower TCR Shannon entropy and fewer highly expanded clones were observed in persistent Graves' disease patients than in newly diagnosed patients, which suggested clonal expansion. Persistent patients shared more public clonotypes among themselves (around 2,700) than newly diagnosed patients did (approximately 870). Sequencing and analysis were restricted to the TCR beta chain. Only peripheral blood was studied, because thyroid tissue, the primary lesion, was inaccessible. The authors acknowledged the small sample size as a limitation that may reduce accuracy. Persistent disease showed preferential use of TRBV28, TRBJ1-2 and TRBJ2-5, whereas newly diagnosed disease favored TRBV20-1 and TRBJ2-1.

The germline V gene sets CDR1 to SGHTA and CDR2 to FQGNSA. Reading from cysteine to phenylalanine, the CDR3 counts 17 amino acids. Here the CDR3 DNA is all that survives: 51 bases in frame from base 1. V is pruned by 1 base and J by 0 bases, leaving 6 bases of the junction without a gene match. This clonotype was recorded many times. It has no known antigen specificity. It has no much larger one-base neighbor in the sample; base qualities were not kept. The data were also submitted as part of a second study, on T cells in Graves' hyperthyroidism and ophthalmopathy. The second study's authors report: Stable Graves' hyperthyroidism was defined as no progression to ophthalmopathy during 18 months of follow-up. Hyperthyroidism patients were newly diagnosed, with disease duration under 2 months, and aged 18 to 65 years. Patients with uncontrolled infections, other autoimmune diseases, pregnancy or lactation were excluded. Diagnoses were based on clinical symptoms, serum thyroxine and TRAb, thyroid ultrasound and orbital computed tomography. The first round of RT-PCR for the TCR CDR3 was performed with the HTBI primer set and the Qiagen OneStep RT-PCR kit. Blood samples also contained most of the expanded thyroid clonotypes (frequency above 0.001), which suggests that blood repertoires may reflect thyroid immune responses. Ophthalmopathy was separated from stable hyperthyroidism by a 13 V-J signature model, with around 90% sensitivity and about 81% specificity obtained in cross-validation and 80%/75% obtained in testing. In validation, progression to ophthalmopathy was predicted by the model with nearly 71% sensitivity and 72.22% specificity, a median of 6.5 months before onset. TCR V-J signatures able to tell the groups apart were searched for in a discovery cohort of 90 to 100 patients, of whom roughly 42 had Graves' ophthalmopathy and 57 had stable Graves' hyperthyroidism. Prospective prediction of ophthalmopathy was tested in an independent validation cohort consisting of 18 hyperthyroidism patients and some 16 patients who later progressed to ophthalmopathy. The 100 or so discovery patients were divided at random into training and test sets in a 7:3 ratio. In more than 5 Graves' hyperthyroidism patients, the study also compared T-cell repertoires from thyroid tissue with T-cell repertoires from blood. Once sampling was done, hyperthyroidism patients were given methimazole at a starting dose of 30 mg daily, whereas ophthalmopathy patients were given high-dose intravenous methylprednisolone. Libraries were constructed in a second round of multiplex PCR, after which size selection and purification were performed. Paired-end sequencing of the libraries was performed with 100 bp reads on an Illumina HiSeq2000. SOAPnuke was used to process the raw data, with reads discarded if the reads contained adapters or uncalled bases, had a mean Phred below 15, or lacked an exact constant-primer or identifier match. COPE v1.2.5 was used to merge high-quality paired reads, and clonotypes were defined as unique nucleotide sequences. Clonotypes were aligned to IMGT TRBV, TRBD and TRBJ reference segments using MiTCR v1.1. The analysis included only V-J combinations with a frequency above 0.0001, which together covered 99% to 99.2% of the repertoires. The TCS score was defined as the ratio of F50 (clonal expansion) to E x V (chaos), calculated using BLOSUM62-based TCRdist between CDR3 peptides within each V-J. Welch's t-statistics and random forest reduced some 510 V-J features to 13, which were used in a naive Bayes classifier (R e1071). Sample size was not statistically predetermined, and investigators were not blinded to group allocation. The paper reports TCR Vbeta CDR3 sequencing of roughly 140 peripheral blood samples: around 41 ophthalmopathy, 70 to 85 hyperthyroidism and 17 progressor patients.

The sequence joins TRBV7-2 to TRBJ2-1; 7 junctional bases match TRBD2. The material was peripheral blood mononuclear cells (PBMCs), obtained at new diagnosis, from a patient treated with antithyroid drugs. The sequence was collected from a woman aged 18-29 years with Graves disease. Donor details come from another sample of the same person, matched by shared clones. Here is the DNA: TGTGCCAGCAGCTTAGATCCAGCGGGATCCTCCTACAATGAGCAGTTCTTC. It codes for CASSLDPAGSSYNEQFF.